The clone carrying this T cell receptor (beta chain) has only one observation. Sequencing of unsorted PBMC DNA was carried out using ten immunoSEQ deep assay plates. The data were produced by immunoSEQ multiplex PCR, yet TCRdb's version contains in-frame clones alone and is incomplete. The sample lists hundreds of thousands of clones, roughly 83% occurring once. The entry originates in a study of shared clonotypes between healthy human individuals. Study-wide background: Donor composition was a couple of women and three men, aged 18 to 49.

Material for sequencing was PBMCs. The clonotype was recovered from a middle-aged woman in good health. Some clones in this sample may be carry-over from other donors' samples.

The CDR3 loop is CASTTSGRAEEDEQFF. The CDR3 DNA sequence: TGTGCCAGTACCACAAGCGGGAGGGCCGAAGAAGATGAGCAGTTCTTC. The V gene is TRBV19, the J gene TRBJ2-1; 10 bases match TRBD2. From germline, CDR1 is LNHDA and CDR2 SQIVND (reference sequence). Germline trimming cut 7 bases from V and 8 bases from J; bases unmatched to any gene: 14. The CDR3 consists of 16 residues.